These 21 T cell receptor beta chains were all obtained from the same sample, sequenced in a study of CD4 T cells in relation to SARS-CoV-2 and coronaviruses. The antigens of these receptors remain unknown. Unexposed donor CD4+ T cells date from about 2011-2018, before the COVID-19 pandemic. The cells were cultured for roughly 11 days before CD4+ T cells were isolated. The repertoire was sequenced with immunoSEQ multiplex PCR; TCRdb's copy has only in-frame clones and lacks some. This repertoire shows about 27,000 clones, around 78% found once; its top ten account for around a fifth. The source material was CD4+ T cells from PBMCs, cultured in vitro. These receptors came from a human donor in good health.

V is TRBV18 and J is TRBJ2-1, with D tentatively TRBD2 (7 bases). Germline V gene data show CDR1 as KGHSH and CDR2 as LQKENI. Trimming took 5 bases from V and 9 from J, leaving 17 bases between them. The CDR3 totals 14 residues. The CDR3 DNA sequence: TGTGCCAGCTCAGGCGGGGGCGGTATCACTGAGCAGTTCTTC. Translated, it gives CASSGGGGITEQFF.

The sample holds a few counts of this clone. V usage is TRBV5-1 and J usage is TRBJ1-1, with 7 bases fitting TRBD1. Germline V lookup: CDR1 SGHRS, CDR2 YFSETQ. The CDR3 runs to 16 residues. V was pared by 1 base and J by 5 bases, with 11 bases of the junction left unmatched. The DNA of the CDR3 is TGCGCCAGCAGCTTGCTGTCAAAAGGGGGCGCGACTGAAGCTTTCTTT. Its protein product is CASSLLSKGGATEAFF.

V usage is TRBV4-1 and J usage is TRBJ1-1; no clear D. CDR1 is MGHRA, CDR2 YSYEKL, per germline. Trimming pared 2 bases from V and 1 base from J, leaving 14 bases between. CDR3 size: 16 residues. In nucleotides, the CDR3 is TGCGCCAGCAGCCAACCCGGGGTCCGGGCGAACACTGAAGCTTTCTTT. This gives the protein CASSQPGVRANTEAFF.

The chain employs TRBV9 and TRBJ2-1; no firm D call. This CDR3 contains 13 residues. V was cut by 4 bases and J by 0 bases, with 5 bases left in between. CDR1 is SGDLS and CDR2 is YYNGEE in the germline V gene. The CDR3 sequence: CASSSLSYNEQFF. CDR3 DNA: TGTGCCAGCAGCTCCCTCTCCTACAATGAGCAGTTCTTC.

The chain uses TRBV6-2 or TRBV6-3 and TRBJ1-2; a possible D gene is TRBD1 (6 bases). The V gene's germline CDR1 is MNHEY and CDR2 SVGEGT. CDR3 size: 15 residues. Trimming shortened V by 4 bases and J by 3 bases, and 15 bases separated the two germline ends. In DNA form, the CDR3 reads TGTGCCAGCAGTTCATTGGACAGACCCTACTATGGCTACACCTTC. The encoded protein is CASSSLDRPYYGYTF.

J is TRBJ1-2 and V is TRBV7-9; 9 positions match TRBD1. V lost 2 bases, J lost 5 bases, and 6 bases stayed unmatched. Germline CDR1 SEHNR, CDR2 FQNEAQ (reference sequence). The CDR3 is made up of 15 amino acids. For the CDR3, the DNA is TGTGCCAGCAGCTTAACAGGGGGCGATAAATATGGCTACACCTTC. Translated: CASSLTGGDKYGYTF.

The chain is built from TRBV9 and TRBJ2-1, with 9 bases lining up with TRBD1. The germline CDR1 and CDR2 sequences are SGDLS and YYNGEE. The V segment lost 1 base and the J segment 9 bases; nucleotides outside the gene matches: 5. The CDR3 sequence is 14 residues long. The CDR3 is CASSVTDRGTEQFF. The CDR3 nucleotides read TGTGCCAGCAGCGTAACTGACAGGGGGACTGAGCAGTTCTTC.

The CDR3 protein is CASSLESPEVGELFF. As DNA, the CDR3 is TGCGCCAGCAGCTTGGAGTCCCCCGAGGTCGGGGAGCTGTTTTTT. V is TRBV5-1 and J is TRBJ2-2; no clear D. Trimming cost V 0 bases and J 7 bases, with 13 bases left between them. The CDR3 spans 15 residues. Germline V gene lookup returns CDR1 SGHRS and CDR2 YFSETQ.

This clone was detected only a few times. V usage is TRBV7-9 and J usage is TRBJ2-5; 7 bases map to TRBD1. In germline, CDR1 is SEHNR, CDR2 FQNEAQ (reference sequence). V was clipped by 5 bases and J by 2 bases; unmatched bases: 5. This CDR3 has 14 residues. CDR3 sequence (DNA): TGTGCCAGCAGCAACTCGGGACAGCAAGAGACCCAGTACTTC. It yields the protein CASSNSGQQETQYF.

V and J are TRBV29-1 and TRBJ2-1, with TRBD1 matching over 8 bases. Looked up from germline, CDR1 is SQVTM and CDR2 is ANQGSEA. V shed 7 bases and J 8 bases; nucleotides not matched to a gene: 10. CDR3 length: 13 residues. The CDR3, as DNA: TGCAGCGCCCGGACAGGGTCGGGGGATGAGCAGTTCTTC. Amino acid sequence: CSARTGSGDEQFF.

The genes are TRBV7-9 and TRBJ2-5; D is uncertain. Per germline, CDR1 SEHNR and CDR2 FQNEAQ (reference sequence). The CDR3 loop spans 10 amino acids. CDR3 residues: CATMGETQYF. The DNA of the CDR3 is TGTGCTACAATGGGGGAGACCCAGTACTTC. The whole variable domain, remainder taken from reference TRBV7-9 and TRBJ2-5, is DTGVSQNPRHKITKRGQNVTFRCDPISEHNRLYWYRQTLGQGPEFLTYFQNEAQLEKSRLLSDRFSAERPKGSFSTLEIQRTEQGDSAMYLCATMGETQYFGPGTRLLVL.

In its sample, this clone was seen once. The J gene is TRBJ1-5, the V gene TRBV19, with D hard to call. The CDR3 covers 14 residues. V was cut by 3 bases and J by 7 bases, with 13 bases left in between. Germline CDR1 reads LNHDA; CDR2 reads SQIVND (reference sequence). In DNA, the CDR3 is TGTGCCAGTAGTATCGGGCAGCCCGGGCAGCCCCAGCATTTT. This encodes CASSIGQPGQPQHF.

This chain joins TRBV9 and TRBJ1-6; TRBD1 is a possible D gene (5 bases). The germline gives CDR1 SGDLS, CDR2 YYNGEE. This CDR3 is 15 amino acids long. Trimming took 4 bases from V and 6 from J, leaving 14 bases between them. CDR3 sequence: CASSPRGSANSPLHF. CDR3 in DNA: TGTGCCAGCAGCCCTAGGGGATCGGCTAATTCACCCCTCCACTTT.

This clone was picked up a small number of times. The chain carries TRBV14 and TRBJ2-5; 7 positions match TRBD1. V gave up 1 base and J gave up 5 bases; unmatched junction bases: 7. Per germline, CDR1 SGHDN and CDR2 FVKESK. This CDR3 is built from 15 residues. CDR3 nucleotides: TGTGCCAGCAGCCAAGGGGCGACAGGGTGGGAGACCCAGTACTTC. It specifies CASSQGATGWETQYF.

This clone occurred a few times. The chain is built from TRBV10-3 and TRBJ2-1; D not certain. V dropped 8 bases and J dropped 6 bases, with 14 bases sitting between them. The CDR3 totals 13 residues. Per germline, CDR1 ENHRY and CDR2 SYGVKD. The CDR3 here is CAIGREPRNEQFF. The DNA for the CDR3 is TGTGCCATCGGCCGCGAACCTCGCAATGAGCAGTTCTTC.

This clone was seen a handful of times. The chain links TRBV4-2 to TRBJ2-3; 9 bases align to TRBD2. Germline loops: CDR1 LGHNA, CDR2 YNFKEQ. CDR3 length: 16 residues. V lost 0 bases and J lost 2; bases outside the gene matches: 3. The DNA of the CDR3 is TGTGCCAGCAGCCAAGAGGCTAGCGGGGCCACAGATACGCAGTATTTT. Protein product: CASSQEASGATDTQYF.

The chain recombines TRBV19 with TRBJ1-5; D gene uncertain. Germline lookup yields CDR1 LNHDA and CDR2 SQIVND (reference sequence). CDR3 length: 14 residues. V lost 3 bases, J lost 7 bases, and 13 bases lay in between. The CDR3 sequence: CASSIWGQGQPQHF. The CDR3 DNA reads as TGTGCCAGTAGTATCTGGGGTCAAGGGCAGCCCCAGCATTTT.

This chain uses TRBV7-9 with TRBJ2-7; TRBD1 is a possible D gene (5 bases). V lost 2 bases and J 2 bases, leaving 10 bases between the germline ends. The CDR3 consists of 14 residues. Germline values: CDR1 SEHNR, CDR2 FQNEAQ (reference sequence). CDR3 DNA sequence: TGTGCCAGCAGCTTAAGGGGCAGTACCTACGAGCAGTACTTC. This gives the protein CASSLRGSTYEQYF. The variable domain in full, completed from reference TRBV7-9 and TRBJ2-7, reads DTGVSQNPRHKITKRGQNVTFRCDPISEHNRLYWYRQTLGQGPEFLTYFQNEAQLEKSRLLSDRFSAERPKGSFSTLEIQRTEQGDSAMYLCASSLRGSTYEQYFGPGTRLTVT.

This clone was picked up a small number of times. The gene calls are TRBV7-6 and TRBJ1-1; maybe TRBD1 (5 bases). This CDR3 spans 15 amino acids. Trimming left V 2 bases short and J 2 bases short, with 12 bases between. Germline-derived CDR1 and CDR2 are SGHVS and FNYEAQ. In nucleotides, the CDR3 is TGTGCCAGCAGCTTACGTACAGGCGGTAACACTGAAGCTTTCTTT. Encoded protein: CASSLRTGGNTEAFF.

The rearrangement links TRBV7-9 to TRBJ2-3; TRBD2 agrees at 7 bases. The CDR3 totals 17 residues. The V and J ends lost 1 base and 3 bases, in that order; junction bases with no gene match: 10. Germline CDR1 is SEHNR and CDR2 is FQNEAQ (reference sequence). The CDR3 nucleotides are TGTGCCAGCAGCTTAGGGGCTCAGGGAGGGCTGACAGATACGCAGTATTTT. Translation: CASSLGAQGGLTDTQYF.

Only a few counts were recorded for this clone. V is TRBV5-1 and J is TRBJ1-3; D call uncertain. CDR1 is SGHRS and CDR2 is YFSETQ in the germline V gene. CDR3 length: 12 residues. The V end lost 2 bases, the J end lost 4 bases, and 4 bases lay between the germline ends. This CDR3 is CASSFPGNTIYF. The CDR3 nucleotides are TGCGCCAGCAGCTTCCCCGGAAACACCATATATTTT.